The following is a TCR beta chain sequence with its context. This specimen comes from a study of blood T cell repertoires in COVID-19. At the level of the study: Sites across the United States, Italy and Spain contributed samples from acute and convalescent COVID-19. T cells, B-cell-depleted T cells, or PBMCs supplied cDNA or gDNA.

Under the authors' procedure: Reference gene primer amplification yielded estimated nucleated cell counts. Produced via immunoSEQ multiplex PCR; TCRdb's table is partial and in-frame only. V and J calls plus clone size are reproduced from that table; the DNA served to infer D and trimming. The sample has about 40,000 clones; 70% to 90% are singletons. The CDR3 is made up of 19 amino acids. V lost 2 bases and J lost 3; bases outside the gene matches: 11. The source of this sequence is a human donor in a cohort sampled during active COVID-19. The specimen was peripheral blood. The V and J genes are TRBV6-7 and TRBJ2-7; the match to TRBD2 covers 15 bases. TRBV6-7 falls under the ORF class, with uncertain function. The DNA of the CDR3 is TGTGCCAGCAGTTACCCCGGACTAGCGGGGGGGCCCCCCGACTACGAGCAGTACTTC. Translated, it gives CASSYPGLAGGPPDYEQYF.